Listed here is a single T cell receptor (beta chain). Its antigen is as yet unknown. Libraries were prepared by immunoSEQ multiplex PCR; TCRdb keeps only in-frame clonotypes and omits some of them. This table holds over 110,000 clones, under 95% found once. This specimen comes from a study of cytotoxic CD8 clonotypes in ibrutinib-treated CLL. Study summary: Patient counts were ten to eleven relapsed/refractory, more than 14 treatment-naive and some 17 IGHV unmutated. There were, on average, nearly 260,000 productive templates and around 90,000 productive rearrangements per sample. Whole-study results and caveats: Clonality was higher at baseline than in age-matched healthy donors and tracked circulating CD8+ T-cell counts.

Cryopreserved PBMCs supplied about 2 micrograms of genomic DNA for TCR beta libraries. Germline loops: CDR1 SGHTS, CDR2 YDEGEE. Trimming took off 0 bases at V and 6 bases at J, with 9 bases between the two ends. CDR3 length: 14 residues. The J gene is TRBJ1-4, the V gene TRBV5-8; D unclear. The specimen was PBMCs, collected after 12 months of ibrutinib treatment. The receptor comes from a human donor with chronic lymphocytic leukemia. The DNA for the CDR3 is TGTGCCAGCAGCTTGGGGATCCGGGATGAAAAACTGTTTTTT. It yields the protein CASSLGIRDEKLFF.